This TCR beta chain comes out of a study of T cells after yellow fever vaccination (dated by TCRdb to about 2019). Context from the whole study: The SMART-Seq v4 Ultra Low Input RNA kit was used to prepare libraries from fractions with low cell numbers. The cohort comprised two healthy male donors, one aged 18 to 29 and one aged 30 to 40 years. Blood was drawn at multiple timepoints before and after primary and secondary immunization, with bulk PBMC replicates and cell subsets isolated. Bulk TCR alpha and beta repertoires were sequenced longitudinally to track T-cell clones before and after primary and booster YFV17D yellow fever vaccination.

The CDR3, from cysteine to phenylalanine, totals 12 residues. Here the CDR3 DNA is all that survives: 36 bases in frame from base 1. Between the V and J ends, shortened by 7 bases and 7 bases respectively, the junction contains 13 bases. The germline V gene encodes CDR1 MNHEY and CDR2 SVGEGT. The paper as a whole reports these results and caveats: After the booster, most of the clones that had expanded following primary vaccination were detected again (just under 97% of CD4 and 80% to 90% of CD8), which suggests that memory was broadly maintained. Computational filtering was needed because FACS-sorted repertoires could contain abundant contaminating clonotypes from the bulk population. The secondary T-cell response was found to be weaker but faster than the primary response, with a peak reached on day 5 rather than on day 15. Because only a couple of donors were included in the study, the extent to which the findings can be generalized is limited. A small fraction of clonotypes appeared in both the CD4 and CD8 compartments, likely as a result of convergent recombination.

Sample treatment or condition, as interpreted from the label and publication: live attenuated yellow fever vaccine strain. At each blood-draw timepoint, two biological replicates of bulk PBMCs were obtained. A standard Ficoll-Paque protocol was used to isolate PBMCs from peripheral blood. TriZol was used to extract RNA from bulk PBMCs, CD4 and CD8 fractions, and dextramer-positive and dextramer-negative fractions. This clonotype came up a few times. No antigen is known for it. The input lacks base qualities; no much larger clone sits a single base away. TCR cDNA was synthesized by 5'RACE template switching, through which a universal primer site and unique molecular identifiers were introduced. Priming of cDNA synthesis was performed from both the TCR alpha and TCR beta constant segments. Library amplification used two PCR steps, and the second PCR step added sample barcodes and sequencing adapters. Sequencing of the libraries was done on either Illumina HiSeq 2500 (2x100 bp) or NovaSeq (2x150 bp). As for the authors' bioinformatics: Demultiplexing of reads and collapsing into UMI consensus sequences were performed with MIGEC, and V(D)J alignment was carried out with MiXCR. Clonotypes responding to the vaccine were identified with edgeR on replicate PBMC samples, with the criteria of FDR below 0.01 and a log2 fold change above 5 up to day 15. Each bulk clonotype was labeled CD4 or CD8 based on which sequenced repertoire, CD4 or CD8, contained the clonotype at higher abundance. The public reads were run again by TCRdb, first through fastp at Q25 and then through MiXCR, and only productive beta chains were kept. CDR3 protein duplicates are merged, each entry listing the most common genes and DNA. The V and J calls were not made by the authors but by TCRdb's processing. The table for this sample lists 360,000 or so distinct CDR3 sequences; around a tenth of them were counted only once. The ten largest clones capture more than 15% of the sample.

Here the sequenced sample was PBMCs, taken on the day of the first yellow fever vaccination. The chain couples TRBV6-2 or TRBV6-3 to TRBJ1-2, and perhaps TRBD1 as D gene, on 5 matching bases. The TCR originated in a man between 18 and 29 years old who received the YFV17D yellow fever vaccine. The CDR3 protein: CASTGTLSGYTF. The sequence in DNA is TGTGCCAGCACCGGGACCCTCAGTGGCTACACCTTC.